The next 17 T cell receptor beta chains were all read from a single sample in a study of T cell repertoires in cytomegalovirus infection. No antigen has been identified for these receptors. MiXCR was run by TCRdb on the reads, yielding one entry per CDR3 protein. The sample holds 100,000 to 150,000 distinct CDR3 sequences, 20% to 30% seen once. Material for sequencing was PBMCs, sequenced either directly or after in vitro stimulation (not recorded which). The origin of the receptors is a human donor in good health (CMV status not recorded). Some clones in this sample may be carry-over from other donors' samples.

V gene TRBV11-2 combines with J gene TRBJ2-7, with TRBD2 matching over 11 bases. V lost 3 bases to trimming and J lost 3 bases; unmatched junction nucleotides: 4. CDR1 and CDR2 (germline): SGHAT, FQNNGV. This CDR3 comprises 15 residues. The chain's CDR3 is CASSFGTSGLYEQYV. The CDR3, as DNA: TGTGCCAGCAGCTTCGGGACTAGCGGACTCTACGAGCAGTACGTC.

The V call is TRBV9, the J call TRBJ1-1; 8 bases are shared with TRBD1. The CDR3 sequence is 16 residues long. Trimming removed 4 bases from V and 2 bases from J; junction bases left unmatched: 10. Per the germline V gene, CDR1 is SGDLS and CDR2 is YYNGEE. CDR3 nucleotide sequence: TGTGCCAGCAGCCCCGATGGGGGGACAGGAAACACTGAAGCTTTCTTT. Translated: CASSPDGGTGNTEAFF.

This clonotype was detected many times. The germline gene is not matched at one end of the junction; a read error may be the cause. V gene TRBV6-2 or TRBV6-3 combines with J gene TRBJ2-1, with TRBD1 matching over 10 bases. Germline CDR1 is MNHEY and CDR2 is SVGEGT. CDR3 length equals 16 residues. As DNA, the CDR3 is TGTGCCAGCAGTCAAGGACCGGGACAGGGGTATCCTGAGCATTTCTTC. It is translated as CASSQGPGQGYPEHFF.

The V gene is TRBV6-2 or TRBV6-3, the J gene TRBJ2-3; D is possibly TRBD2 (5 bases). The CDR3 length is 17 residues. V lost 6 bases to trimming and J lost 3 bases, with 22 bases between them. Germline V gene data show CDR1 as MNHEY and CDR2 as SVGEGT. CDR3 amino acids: CASSSNDYPLRTDTQYF. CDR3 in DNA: TGTGCCAGCAGCTCTAATGACTACCCGTTGAGGACAGATACGCAGTATTTT.

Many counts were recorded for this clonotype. The CDR3 is CASSGRQGNTGELFF. The CDR3 DNA reads TGTGCCAGCAGCGGCAGACAGGGGAACACCGGGGAGCTGTTTTTT. The chain combines TRBV7-2 with TRBJ2-2; TRBD1 agrees at 7 bases. CDR1 and CDR2 from the germline V gene are SGHTA and FQGNSA. Trimming cost V 5 bases and J 1 base; bases outside gene matches: 4. CDR3 length equals 15 residues.

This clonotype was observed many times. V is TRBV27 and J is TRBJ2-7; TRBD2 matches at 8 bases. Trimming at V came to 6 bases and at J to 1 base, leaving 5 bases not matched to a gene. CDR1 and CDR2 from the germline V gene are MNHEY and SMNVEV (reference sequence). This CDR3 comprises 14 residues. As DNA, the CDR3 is TGTGCCAGCAGCGTGACTAGCGTATCCTACGAGCAGTACTTC. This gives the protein CASSVTSVSYEQYF.

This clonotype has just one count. The CDR3 is CASSSPSDRGGREAKNIQYF. The CDR3, as DNA: TGTGCCAGCAGCTCACCCTCGGATCGGGGGGGGAGGGAGGCCAAAAACATTCAGTACTTC. V usage is TRBV7-3 and J usage is TRBJ2-4; 8 bases agree with TRBD2. Germline trimming cut 4 bases from V and 1 base from J; bases unmatched to any gene: 18. CDR3 size: 20 residues. Germline-derived CDR1 and CDR2 are SGHTA and FQGTGA.

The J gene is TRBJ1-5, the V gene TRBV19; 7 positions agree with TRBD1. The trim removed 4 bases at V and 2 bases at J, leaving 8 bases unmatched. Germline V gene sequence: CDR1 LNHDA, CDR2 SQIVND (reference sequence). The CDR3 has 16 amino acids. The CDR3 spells CASSRQGRGGNQPQHF. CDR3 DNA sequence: TGTGCCAGTAGTAGACAGGGAAGAGGCGGCAATCAGCCCCAGCATTTT. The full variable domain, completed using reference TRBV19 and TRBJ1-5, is DGGITQSPKYLFRKEGQNVTLSCEQNLNHDAMYWYRQDPGQGLRLIYYSQIVNDFQKGDIAEGYSVSREKKESFPLTVTSAQKNPTAFYLCASSRQGRGGNQPQHFGDGTRLSIL.

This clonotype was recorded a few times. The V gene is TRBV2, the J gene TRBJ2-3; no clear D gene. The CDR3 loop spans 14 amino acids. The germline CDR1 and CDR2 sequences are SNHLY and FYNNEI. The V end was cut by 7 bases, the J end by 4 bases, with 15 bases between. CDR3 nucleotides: TGTGCCAGCATAAGCCTAGGTGTGGCAGATACGCAGTATTTT. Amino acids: CASISLGVADTQYF.

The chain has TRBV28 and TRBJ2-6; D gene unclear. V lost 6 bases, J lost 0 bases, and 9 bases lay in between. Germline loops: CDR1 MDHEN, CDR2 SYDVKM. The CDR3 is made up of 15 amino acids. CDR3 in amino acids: CASRKTTSGANVLTF. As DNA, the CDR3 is TGTGCCAGCAGGAAGACAACCTCTGGGGCCAACGTCCTGACTTTC.

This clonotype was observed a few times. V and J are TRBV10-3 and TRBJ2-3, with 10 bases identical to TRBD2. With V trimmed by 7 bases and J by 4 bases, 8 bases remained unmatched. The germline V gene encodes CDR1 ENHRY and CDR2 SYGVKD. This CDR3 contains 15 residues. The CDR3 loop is CAITRGGTSADTQYF. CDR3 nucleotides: TGTGCCATCACCCGGGGAGGGACTAGCGCAGATACGCAGTATTTT.

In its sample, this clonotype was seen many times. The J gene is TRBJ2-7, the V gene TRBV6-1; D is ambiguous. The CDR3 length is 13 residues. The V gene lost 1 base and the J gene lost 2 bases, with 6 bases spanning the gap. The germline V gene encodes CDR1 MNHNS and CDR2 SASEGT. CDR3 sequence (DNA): TGTGCCAGCAGTGAAGATGTGACCTACGAGCAGTACGTC. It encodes CASSEDVTYEQYV.

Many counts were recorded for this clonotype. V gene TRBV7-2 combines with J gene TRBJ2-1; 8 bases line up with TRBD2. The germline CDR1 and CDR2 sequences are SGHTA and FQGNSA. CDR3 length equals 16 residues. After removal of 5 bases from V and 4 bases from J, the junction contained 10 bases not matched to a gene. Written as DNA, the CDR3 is TGTGCCAGCAGCACGCGCGCCGGGGGGGGATACAATGAGCAGTTCTTC. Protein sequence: CASSTRAGGGYNEQFF.

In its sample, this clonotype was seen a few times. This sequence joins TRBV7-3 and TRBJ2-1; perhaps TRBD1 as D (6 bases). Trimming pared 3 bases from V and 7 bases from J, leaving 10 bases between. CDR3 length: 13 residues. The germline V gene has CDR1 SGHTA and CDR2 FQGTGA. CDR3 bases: TGTGCCAGCAGCTTCCTTAGGGGGAATGAGCAGTTCTTC. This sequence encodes CASSFLRGNEQFF.

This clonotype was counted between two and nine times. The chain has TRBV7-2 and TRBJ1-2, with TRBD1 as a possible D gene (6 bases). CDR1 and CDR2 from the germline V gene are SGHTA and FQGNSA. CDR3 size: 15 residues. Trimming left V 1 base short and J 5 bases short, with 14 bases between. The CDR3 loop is CASSLGQAGIYGYTF. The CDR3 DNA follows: TGTGCCAGCAGCTTAGGACAGGCCGGAATTTATGGCTACACCTTC. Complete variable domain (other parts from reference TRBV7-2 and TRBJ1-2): GAGVSQSPSNKVTEKGKDVELRCDPISGHTALYWYRQSLGQGLEFLIYFQGNSAPDKSGLPSDRFSAERTGGSVSTLTIQRTQQEDSAVYLCASSLGQAGIYGYTFGSGTRLTVV.

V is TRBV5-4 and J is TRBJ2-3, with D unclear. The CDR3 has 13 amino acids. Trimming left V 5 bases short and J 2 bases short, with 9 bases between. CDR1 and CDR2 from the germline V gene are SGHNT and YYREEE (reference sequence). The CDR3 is CASRTPNTDTQYF. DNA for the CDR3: TGTGCCAGCAGGACACCGAACACAGATACGCAGTATTTT.

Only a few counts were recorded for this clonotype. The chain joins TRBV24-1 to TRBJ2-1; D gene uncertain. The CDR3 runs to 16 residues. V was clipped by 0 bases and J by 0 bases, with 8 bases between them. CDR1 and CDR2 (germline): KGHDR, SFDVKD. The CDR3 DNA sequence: TGTGCCACCAGTGATTTGGACGTTAGCTCCTACAATGAGCAGTTCTTC. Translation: CATSDLDVSSYNEQFF.